Detailed here is one T cell receptor (beta chain). These data are taken from a study of blood T cells in healthy people across ages. Next came a second PCR, run for about 7 to 12 cycles, which used a sample-barcoded 5' primer along with a J-beta primer mix. TCRdb processed the 5' RACE reads anew with MiXCR; each CDR3 protein has one entry. Of roughly 2 million distinct CDR3 sequences detected, just under 50% appear once; the ten largest clones hold 2.1%. This sequence originates from a middle-aged woman in good health. Input material: blood.

CDR3 nucleotide sequence: TGTGCCAGCAGCTCCGGACTAGCTTACGATCAGACCCAGTACTTC. Translated, it gives CASSSGLAYDQTQYF. The V and J genes are TRBV11-2 and TRBJ2-7, with TRBD2 identical over 8 bases. The J call may not be correct, given that the DNA end is closer to TRBJ2-5. Germline V gene lookup returns CDR1 SGHAT and CDR2 FQNNGV. The CDR3 covers 15 residues.